The TCR beta chain under discussion was sequenced for a study of T cells in Graves' hyperthyroidism and ophthalmopathy. Amplified TCR beta CDR3 regions came from RNA transcripts. With the HTBI primer set, the TCR CDR3 went through a first round of RT-PCR. TCRdb fed the multiplex PCR reads into MiXCR, producing one record per CDR3 protein. The sample carries a few hundred thousand distinct CDR3 sequences, around 16% recorded once. In its sample, this clonotype was seen many times. The antigen remains undetermined. Study-wide points: Separating ophthalmopathy from stable hyperthyroidism was achieved by a 13 V-J model.

Per the germline V gene, CDR1 is LGHDT and CDR2 is YNNKEL (reference sequence). V was cut by 7 bases and J by 5 bases, with 25 bases left in between. This CDR3 comprises 17 residues. Material: blood. The TCR was taken from a woman aged 40-49 years with Graves' ophthalmopathy. The chain is built from TRBV3-1 and TRBJ2-3, with D perhaps TRBD2 (6 bases). CDR3 sequence reads: CASTQDRLEGVQDTQYF. CDR3 bases: TGTGCCAGCACCCAGGATAGACTAGAGGGTGTGCAAGATACGCAGTATTTT.